This TCR beta chain was found in a study of T cell changes during pregnancy in multiple sclerosis. The repertoire was sequenced with immunoSEQ multiplex PCR; TCRdb's copy has only in-frame clones and lacks some. The table includes roughly 64,000 clones, around 96% detected once. CDR1 and CDR2 (germline): MDHEN, SYDVKM. The trim removed 11 bases at V and 3 bases at J, leaving 19 bases unmatched. This CDR3 is built from 17 residues. This sequence originates from a female donor with multiple sclerosis, enrolled in a pregnancy study. The chain uses TRBV28 and TRBJ2-3; 8 bases map to TRBD2. Source: CD8+ T cells from peripheral blood mononuclear cells, taken after pregnancy. CDR3 DNA sequence: TGTGCCTCACGGGGGGGGCGTTACCCCCGAGAGACAGATACGCAGTATTTT. Translating gives CASRGGRYPRETDTQYF.